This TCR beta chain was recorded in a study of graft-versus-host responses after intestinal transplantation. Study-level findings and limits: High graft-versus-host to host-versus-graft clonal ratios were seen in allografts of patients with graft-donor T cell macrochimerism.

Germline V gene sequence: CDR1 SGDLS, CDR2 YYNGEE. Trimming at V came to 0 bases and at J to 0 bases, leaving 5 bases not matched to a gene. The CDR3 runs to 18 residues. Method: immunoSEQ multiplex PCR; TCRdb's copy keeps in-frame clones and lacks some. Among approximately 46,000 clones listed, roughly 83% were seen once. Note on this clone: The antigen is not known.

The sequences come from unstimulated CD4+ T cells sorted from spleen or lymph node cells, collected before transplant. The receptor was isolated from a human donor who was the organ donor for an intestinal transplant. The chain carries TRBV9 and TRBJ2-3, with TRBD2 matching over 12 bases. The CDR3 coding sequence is TGTGCCAGCAGCGTAGCTCCCGGACTAGCGGGGAGCACAGATACGCAGTATTTT. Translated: CASSVAPGLAGSTDTQYF.